This T cell receptor (beta chain) was obtained from a study of CD8 T cells in ankylosing spondylitis. Study-level points and caveats: Researchers reportedly found disease-linked clones significantly enriched in matched ankylosing spondylitis synovial fluid. Relatively scarce in peripheral blood, disease-linked clones were CD8+.

In the case of this clonotype: As yet, its antigen is unknown.

Libraries for TCR beta were made by quantitative 5'-RACE with molecular barcodes. TCRdb re-derived calls from the 5' RACE reads in MiXCR, one entry per CDR3 protein. Among roughly 240,000 distinct CDR3 sequences listed, 32% were seen once. This CDR3 has 17 amino acids. V lost 6 bases to trimming and J lost 3 bases, with 27 bases between them. The germline V gene encodes CDR1 DFQATT and CDR2 SNEGSKA (reference sequence). The chain joins TRBV20-1 to TRBJ2-7, with D perhaps assigned TRBD1 or TRBD2 (6 bases each). This TCR was recovered from a male donor with ankylosing spondylitis or in good health (not recorded which). The sequencing input was blood, either unsorted or a sorted T cell fraction (not recorded which). The CDR3 sequence is CSAFLQGSPEGGYEQYF. In DNA, the CDR3 is TGCAGTGCCTTTTTACAGGGCTCCCCGGAGGGGGGCTACGAGCAGTACTTC.